Presented here are 5 T cell receptor beta chains from one specimen sequenced in a study of cytomegalovirus exposure and HLA in healthy donors. Researchers ran the PCR with 60 Vbeta and 13 Jbeta primers. TCRdb keeps only in-frame clones here, not all; method: immunoSEQ multiplex PCR. The sample has 230,000 or so clones, around 90% seen once. The source material was PBMCs. These TCRs come from a girl aged 2-10 years in good health and CMV-seronegative.

In DNA form, the CDR3 reads TGCGCCAGCAGCTTGGGGGCAGGATTTTCCTACGAGCAGTACTTC. This encodes CASSLGAGFSYEQYF. The chain carries TRBV5-1 and TRBJ2-7; no clear D. This CDR3 contains 15 residues. Trimming stripped 0 bases from V and 1 base from J, with 11 bases between. In germline, CDR1 is SGHRS, CDR2 YFSETQ.

This rearrangement joins TRBV20-1 to TRBJ1-2; the match to TRBD1 covers 8 bases. The ends lost 7 bases at V and 4 bases at J; junction bases unmatched: 2. The CDR3 is 11 amino acids. CDR1 and CDR2 from the germline V gene are DFQATT and SNEGSKA (reference sequence). This CDR3 reads CSGQGSYGYTF. For the CDR3, the DNA is TGCAGTGGACAGGGGAGCTATGGCTACACCTTC.

This chain uses TRBV5-4 with TRBJ1-1, with a weak D call TRBD1 (5 bases). V was clipped by 0 bases and J by 7 bases, with 10 bases between them. The CDR3 has 13 amino acids. Per germline, CDR1 SGHNT and CDR2 YYREEE (reference sequence). DNA of the CDR3: TGTGCCAGCAGCTTGGCCGGGGGAAGTGAAGCTTTCTTT. Translating it yields CASSLAGGSEAFF.

The rearrangement joins TRBV19 to TRBJ2-7; 8 positions agree with TRBD1. J gave up 4 bases and V 3 bases, and 2 bases lay outside the gene matches. Germline V CDR1 and CDR2: LNHDA, SQIVND (reference sequence). The CDR3 runs 13 residues. CDR3 protein: CASSMGTGYEQYF. The CDR3 DNA sequence: TGTGCCAGTAGTATGGGGACAGGTTACGAGCAGTACTTC.

The rearrangement uses TRBV6-7 and TRBJ2-3; the match to TRBD2 covers 9 bases. TRBV6-7 is noted as an ORF with a role that remains uncertain. The junction had 5 bases not matched to a gene; V was cut back by 7 bases and J by 0 bases. This CDR3 comprises 15 residues. The CDR3 sequence: CASTLTSGSTDTQYF. CDR3 nucleotide sequence: TGTGCCAGCACTTTAACTAGCGGGAGCACAGATACGCAGTATTTT.